The entry that follows covers one TCR beta chain sequence. Its target is unknown. The sample belongs to a study of CD8+ T cells in alopecia areata. For the study at large: Each day, treated patients took oral tofacitinib twice, at 5 to 10 mg per dose. Whole-study results and caveats: Lesional scalp, especially alopecia totalis/universalis, showed higher clonality than normal scalp. Many expanded lesional clones persisted in scalp and blood during tofacitinib.

Germline CDR1 and CDR2: MNHNS and SASEGT. CDR3 length equals 13 residues. Trimming cost V 6 bases and J 4 bases, with 12 bases left between them. The treatment was: oral pan-JAK inhibitor, 5-10 mg twice daily. Extracted from the samples, RNA was reverse transcribed into cDNA to serve as the sequencing template. Only in-frame clones appear in the TCRdb table, and some are missing; sequencing was by immunoSEQ multiplex PCR. The sample holds approximately 180,000 clones; roughly 66% are singletons and the top ten take approximately 1%. The V call is TRBV6-1, the J call TRBJ1-2; D is possibly TRBD1 (5 bases). This TCR was sampled from a human donor with alopecia areata. The source material was CD4+ T cells sorted from blood, sampled at week 24, from a patient treated with tofacitinib. The CDR3 bases are TGTGCCAGCAGCGAGGGCGGGACCTATGGCTACACCTTC. This codes for CASSEGGTYGYTF.